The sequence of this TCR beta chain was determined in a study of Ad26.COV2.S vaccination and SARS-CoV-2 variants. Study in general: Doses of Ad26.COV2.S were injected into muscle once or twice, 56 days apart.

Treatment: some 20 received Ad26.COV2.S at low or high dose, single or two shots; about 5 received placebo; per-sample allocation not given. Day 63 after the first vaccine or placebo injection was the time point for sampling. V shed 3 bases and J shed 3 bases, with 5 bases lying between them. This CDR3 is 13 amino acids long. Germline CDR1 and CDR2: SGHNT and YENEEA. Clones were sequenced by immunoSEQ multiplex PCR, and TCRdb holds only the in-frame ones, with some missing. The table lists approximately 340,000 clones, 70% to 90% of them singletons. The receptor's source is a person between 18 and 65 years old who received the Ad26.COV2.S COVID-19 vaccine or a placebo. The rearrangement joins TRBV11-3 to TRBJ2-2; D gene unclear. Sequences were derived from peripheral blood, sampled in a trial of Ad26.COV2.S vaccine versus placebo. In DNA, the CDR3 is TGTGCCAGCAGCTTTTTGGACACCGGGGAGCTGTTTTTT. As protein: CASSFLDTGELFF.